What follows are 24 T cell receptor beta chains derived from one specimen sequenced in a study of response to subunit inactivated influenza vaccine. TCRdb fed the RT-PCR reads into MiXCR, producing one record per CDR3 protein. This table has 500,000 to 600,000 distinct CDR3 sequences, 13% appearing once. Sequenced material: PBMCs from blood, taken roughly 45 days after vaccination. The receptors derive from a man in his forties or fifties who received an inactivated influenza vaccine.

The rearrangement links TRBV29-1 to TRBJ2-3; 7 bases are a match to TRBD1. The CDR3 runs to 16 residues. Trimming cost V 0 bases and J 3 bases; bases outside gene matches: 9. In germline, CDR1 is SQVTM, CDR2 ANQGSEA. CDR3 region: CSVEDPLDRLTDTQYF. The CDR3 DNA is TGCAGCGTTGAAGACCCCTTGGACAGGTTAACAGATACGCAGTATTTT.

This sequence joins TRBV4-3 and TRBJ1-2, with unresolved D. CDR3 size: 15 residues. Germline V gene lookup returns CDR1 LGHNA and CDR2 YSLEER. Trimming pared 0 bases from V and 4 bases from J, leaving 12 bases between. CDR3 sequence: CASSQDPTAGYGYTF. CDR3 bases: TGCGCCAGCAGCCAAGATCCAACGGCGGGCTATGGCTACACCTTC.

The chain employs TRBV7-2 and TRBJ2-5, with 7 positions matching TRBD1. With V trimmed by 4 bases and J by 7 bases, 9 bases remained unmatched. CDR1 is SGHTA, CDR2 FQGNSA, per germline. The CDR3 runs 14 residues. The CDR3 loop reads CASSSLQGSGTQYF. The CDR3 bases are TGTGCCAGCAGCTCCTTACAGGGGTCCGGGACCCAGTACTTC.

V is TRBV30 and J is TRBJ1-1; D not certain. Between the trimmed V and J ends, which lost 1 base and 1 base, there was a span of 4 bases. CDR3 length: 12 amino acids. Germline CDR1 GTSNPN, CDR2 SVGIG (reference sequence). As DNA, the CDR3 is TGTGCCTGGAGTGGAGGGAACACTGAAGCTTTCTTT. Translated, it gives CAWSGGNTEAFF.

This rearrangement joins TRBV2 to TRBJ2-6; 8 bases map to TRBD1. CDR1 and CDR2 from the germline V gene are SNHLY and FYNNEI. The CDR3 totals 16 residues. V shed 8 bases, J shed 0 bases, and the junction held 6 bases outside the gene matches. CDR3: CASSKDRVSGANVLTF. The DNA of the CDR3 is TGTGCCAGCTCAAAGGACAGGGTCTCTGGGGCCAACGTCCTGACTTTC. The full variable domain, in which reference TRBV2 and TRBJ2-6 provide the parts outside the CDR3, is EPEVTQTPSHQVTQMGQEVILRCVPISNHLYFYWYRQILGQKVEFLVSFYNNEISEKSEIFDDQFSVERPDGSNFTLKIRSTKLEDSAMYFCASSKDRVSGANVLTFGAGSRLTVL.

This clonotype was found a few times. CDR3 sequence (DNA): TGTGCCAGCGCCGCCACAGGGGGCCAAGAGACCCAGTACTTC. Translated, it gives CASAATGGQETQYF. This chain uses TRBV28 with TRBJ2-5; 8 positions agree with TRBD1. Germline CDR1 and CDR2: MDHEN and SYDVKM. The CDR3 is made up of 14 amino acids. Trimming at V came to 8 bases and at J to 1 base, leaving 6 bases not matched to a gene.

With regard to this clonotype: No conserved phenylalanine or tryptophan ends this CDR3, so it is likely a read error. The chain links TRBV7-2 to TRBJ2-3, with TRBD1 identical over 8 bases. The CDR3 runs to 17 residues. Germline trimming cut 5 bases from V and 3 bases from J; bases unmatched to any gene: 13. Germline CDR1 is SGHTA and CDR2 is FQGNSA. The CDR3 DNA is TGTGCCAGCAGCCGGATTGACAGGGGACTCACTACAGATACGCAGTATGTT. Its translation: CASSRIDRGLTTDTQYV.

This clonotype has at least ten counts. The chain has TRBV24-1 and TRBJ2-1; no firm D call. V was clipped by 2 bases and J by 14 bases, with 9 bases between them. The CDR3 extends over 11 amino acids. The germline V gene encodes CDR1 KGHDR and CDR2 SFDVKD. CDR3: CATSDSREKFF. CDR3 DNA: TGTGCCACCAGTGATTCTAGGGAAAAGTTCTTC.

V gene TRBV21-1 combines with J gene TRBJ2-7; the D segment call TRBD1 is taken from the table without a DNA check. TRBV21-1 is tagged as a pseudogene. This CDR3 is built from 17 residues. CDR3 residues: CASSKVGWTGTSYEQYF. CDR3 in DNA: TGTGCCAGCAGCAAAGTGGGATGGACAGGGACCTCCTACGAGCAGTACTTC.

The rearrangement links TRBV24-1 to TRBJ2-3; D is perhaps TRBD2 (6 bases). Trimming shortened V by 4 bases and J by 9 bases, and 13 bases separated the two germline ends. Germline loops: CDR1 KGHDR, CDR2 SFDVKD. This CDR3 is built from 13 residues. The CDR3 loop reads CATSDHGLPTQYF. In nucleotides, the CDR3 is TGTGCCACCAGTGACCACGGACTACCGACGCAGTATTTT.

V and J are TRBV7-8 and TRBJ2-1, with TRBD2 identical over 9 bases. Germline V gene data show CDR1 as SGHVS and CDR2 as FQNEAQ. There are 16 residues in the CDR3. V trimming: 1 base; J trimming: 2 bases; junction bases outside the gene matches: 3. The CDR3 region is CASSLGSGGTYNEQFF. The CDR3 DNA follows: TGTGCCAGCAGCTTAGGTAGCGGGGGCACCTACAATGAGCAGTTCTTC.

The chain has TRBV12-3 or TRBV12-4 and TRBJ2-5; D not certain. The V end was cut by 3 bases, the J end by 2 bases, with 7 bases between. The CDR3 has 13 residues. CDR3 sequence reads: CASSFHGQETQYF. CDR3 in DNA: TGTGCCAGCAGTTTCCACGGACAAGAGACCCAGTACTTC.

This clonotype was detected only a few times. The chain couples TRBV2 to TRBJ2-1; D might be TRBD2 (6 bases). The CDR3 has 15 amino acids. The V gene lost 4 bases and the J gene lost 1 base, with 11 bases spanning the gap. Germline CDR1 SNHLY, CDR2 FYNNEI. The CDR3 sequence: CASSGPGLSYNEQFF. The CDR3 region has the DNA TGTGCCAGCAGTGGACCGGGACTTTCCTACAATGAGCAGTTCTTC. The whole variable domain, remainder taken from reference TRBV2 and TRBJ2-1, is EPEVTQTPSHQVTQMGQEVILRCVPISNHLYFYWYRQILGQKVEFLVSFYNNEISEKSEIFDDQFSVERPDGSNFTLKIRSTKLEDSAMYFCASSGPGLSYNEQFFGPGTRLTVL.

This clonotype has ten or more counts. This rearrangement joins TRBV29-1 to TRBJ2-7; possibly TRBD1 for D (6 bases). Germline CDR1 SQVTM, CDR2 ANQGSEA. With 8 bases removed from V and 3 bases from J, the gap between germline ends came to 11 bases. The CDR3 covers 11 residues. The DNA of the CDR3 is TGCAGCATCCGGGACAACTACGAGCAGTACTTC. Its protein product is CSIRDNYEQYF.

The rearrangement uses TRBV11-2 and TRBJ1-2; 7 bases agree with TRBD1. The junction had 10 bases not matched to a gene; V was cut back by 5 bases and J by 4 bases. The CDR3 contains 15 residues. Germline V gene lookup returns CDR1 SGHAT and CDR2 FQNNGV. In DNA form, the CDR3 reads TGTGCCAGCAGCCCGACGACAGGGACCCTCTATGGCTACACCTTC. Amino acid sequence: CASSPTTGTLYGYTF. Full variable domain (missing parts from reference TRBV11-2 and TRBJ1-2): EAGVAQSPRYKIIEKRQSVAFWCNPISGHATLYWYQQILGQGPKLLIQFQNNGVVDDSQLPKDRFSAERLKGVDSTLKIQPAKLEDSAVYLCASSPTTGTLYGYTFGSGTRLTVV.

In this sample, this clonotype turned up a few times. The chain joins TRBV4-1 to TRBJ2-5; 7 nucleotides match TRBD1. V shed 0 bases, J shed 2 bases, and the junction held 3 bases outside the gene matches. Germline V gene lookup returns CDR1 MGHRA and CDR2 YSYEKL. The CDR3 sequence is 15 residues long. The DNA of the CDR3 is TGCGCCAGCAGCCAAGAAGGGACAGTACAAGAGACCCAGTACTTC. Residues: CASSQEGTVQETQYF.

In its sample, this clonotype was seen many times. This chain joins TRBV20-1 and TRBJ1-5, with 8 bases identical to TRBD1. V trimming: 6 bases; J trimming: 2 bases; junction bases outside the gene matches: 9. CDR3 length: 15 amino acids. Germline CDR1 DFQATT, CDR2 SNEGSKA (reference sequence). CDR3 residues: CSACRTGRGNQPQHF. The DNA of the CDR3 is TGCAGTGCGTGTAGGACAGGGCGCGGCAATCAGCCCCAGCATTTT.

This clonotype showed up many times. The rearrangement uses TRBV7-2 and TRBJ2-3; D not resolved. This CDR3 spans 11 amino acids. V was cut by 5 bases and J by 8 bases, with 8 bases left in between. The V gene's germline CDR1 is SGHTA and CDR2 FQGNSA. The CDR3 sequence: CASSVESTQYF. Written as DNA, the CDR3 is TGTGCCAGCAGCGTGGAGAGTACGCAGTATTTT.

On this clonotype itself: Because it lacks the conserved phenylalanine or tryptophan at the end, this CDR3 is likely a read error. The limits of the CDR3 on the DNA are not certain, so only TCRdb's listed CDR3 is given. The chain joins TRBV20-1 to TRBJ2-1; the D segment call TRBD1 is taken from the table without a DNA check. The CDR3 sequence runs 11 residues, both termini included. Germline CDR1 DFQATT, CDR2 SNEGSKA (reference sequence). The CDR3: CSAKRSGTGLL.

This clonotype was found a few times. V is TRBV5-1 and J is TRBJ2-3; D uncertain. Germline V gene sequence: CDR1 SGHRS, CDR2 YFSETQ. V shed 0 bases and J shed 2 bases, with 10 bases lying between them. CDR3 length equals 15 residues. CDR3 bases: TGCGCCAGCAGCTTGGGCGGAGCACTCACAGATACGCAGTATTTT. Amino acid sequence: CASSLGGALTDTQYF.

V and J are TRBV7-9 and TRBJ2-1, with 7 bases identical to TRBD1. The trim removed 5 bases at V and 4 bases at J, leaving 11 bases unmatched. The CDR3 sequence is 16 residues long. Per the germline V gene, CDR1 is SEHNR and CDR2 is FQNEAQ (reference sequence). CDR3 protein: CASSGSGTEIYNEQFF. CDR3 coding DNA: TGTGCCAGCAGCGGGAGTGGGACAGAGATTTACAATGAGCAGTTCTTC.

The chain links TRBV6-1 to TRBJ2-7, with 7 bases fitting TRBD1. The CDR3 extends over 12 amino acids. Per the germline V gene, CDR1 is MNHNS and CDR2 is SASEGT. J was trimmed by 7 bases and V by 6 bases; bases with no gene match: 6. Here the CDR3 DNA reads TGTGCCAGCAGCGGACAGGTGAGGGAGCAGTACTTC. It specifies CASSGQVREQYF.

A few counts support this clonotype. J is TRBJ1-2 and V is TRBV6-2 or TRBV6-3; D is undetermined. From germline, CDR1 is MNHEY and CDR2 SVGEGT. The CDR3 contains 15 residues. V lost 4 bases and J lost 3, with 15 bases in between. CDR3 DNA sequence: TGTGCCAGCAGTTCGGGGATCGGACTGTACTATGGCTACACCTTC. It specifies CASSSGIGLYYGYTF.

This clonotype came up a few times. The chain is built from TRBV7-8 and TRBJ2-3, with D possibly being TRBD1 (6 bases). The V gene's germline CDR1 is SGHVS and CDR2 FQNEAQ. CDR3 length: 17 amino acids. The V end was cut by 3 bases, the J end by 0 bases, with 16 bases between. CDR3 coding DNA: TGTGCCAGCAGCTTTAAAGTTTGGGACACCAGCACAGATACGCAGTATTTT. Its translation: CASSFKVWDTSTDTQYF.